This TCR beta chain emerged from a study of cytomegalovirus exposure and HLA in healthy donors. Both 60 Vbeta primers and 13 Jbeta primers went into the PCR. Measured with immunoSEQ multiplex PCR; TCRdb has only the in-frame clones, and not every one. The sample comprises approximately 200,000 clones, around 80% of which are singletons, and roughly 0.22% rests with the top ten. Broader study findings: Productive status was seen about 90% or about 30% of the time for most TCR beta V segments in an earlier analysis. Association of 16,951 TCR beta sequences with HLA alleles was found at 0.05 false discovery rate in a later analysis.

A note on this clone: No antigen is known for it.

Germline loops: CDR1 MNHEY, CDR2 SVGAGI. This CDR3 spans 13 amino acids. Trimming shortened V by 5 bases and J by 5 bases, and 10 bases separated the two germline ends. Specimen: PBMCs. The chain employs TRBV6-5 and TRBJ1-5, with no clear D. The sequence was collected from a girl under 10 years old in good health and CMV-seronegative. The CDR3 reads CASSRGRDQPQHF. CDR3 nucleotides: TGTGCCAGCAGTCGAGGGAGGGATCAGCCCCAGCATTTT.